This T cell receptor beta chain was recorded in a study of shared clonotypes between healthy human individuals. General study results and limits: Clonotypes shared by all four donors outscored non-shared clonotypes in generation probability. Shared across a handful of donors were roughly 5.3% of the naive CD4 clonotypes.

As to this clone: Its specificity is unknown.

V was pared by 3 bases and J by 3 bases, with 8 bases of the junction left unmatched. The CDR3 is 15 amino acids. Germline V gene lookup returns CDR1 LNHDA and CDR2 SQIVND (reference sequence). Only in-frame clones appear in the TCRdb table, and some are missing; sequencing was by immunoSEQ multiplex PCR. The sample comprises over a million clones, more than 95% of which are singletons, and roughly 1.2% rests with the top ten. Donors were healthy HIV-negative adults without recent acute infections or vaccinations. This sequence originates from a man aged 30 to 39 in good health. This chain joins TRBV19 and TRBJ2-7; TRBD1 matches 7 bases. Sequenced input: naive CD4+ T cells sorted from blood. Regarding subset: CD45RA+ positively selected. The CDR3 DNA reads TGTGCCAGTAGTATCAGACAGGGCGGTGACTACGAGCAGTACTTC. Its protein product is CASSIRQGGDYEQYF.